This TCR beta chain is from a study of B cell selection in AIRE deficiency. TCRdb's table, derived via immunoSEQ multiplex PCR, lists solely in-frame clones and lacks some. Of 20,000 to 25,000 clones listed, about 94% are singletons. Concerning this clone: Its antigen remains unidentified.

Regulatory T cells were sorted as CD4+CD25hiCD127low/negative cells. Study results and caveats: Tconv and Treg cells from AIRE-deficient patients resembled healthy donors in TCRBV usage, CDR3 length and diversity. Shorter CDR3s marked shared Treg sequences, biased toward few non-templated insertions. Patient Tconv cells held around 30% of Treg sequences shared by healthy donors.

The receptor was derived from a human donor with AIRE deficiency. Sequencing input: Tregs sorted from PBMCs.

The CDR3 coding sequence is TGTGCCAGAAGCGAGTGGGCCAAAAACATTCAGTACTTC. As protein: CARSEWAKNIQYF. The chain carries TRBV5-3 and TRBJ2-4, with D unclear. TRBV5-3 is an ORF for which the function is uncertain. V lost 4 bases to trimming and J lost 1 base, with 6 bases between them. CDR3 size: 13 residues.